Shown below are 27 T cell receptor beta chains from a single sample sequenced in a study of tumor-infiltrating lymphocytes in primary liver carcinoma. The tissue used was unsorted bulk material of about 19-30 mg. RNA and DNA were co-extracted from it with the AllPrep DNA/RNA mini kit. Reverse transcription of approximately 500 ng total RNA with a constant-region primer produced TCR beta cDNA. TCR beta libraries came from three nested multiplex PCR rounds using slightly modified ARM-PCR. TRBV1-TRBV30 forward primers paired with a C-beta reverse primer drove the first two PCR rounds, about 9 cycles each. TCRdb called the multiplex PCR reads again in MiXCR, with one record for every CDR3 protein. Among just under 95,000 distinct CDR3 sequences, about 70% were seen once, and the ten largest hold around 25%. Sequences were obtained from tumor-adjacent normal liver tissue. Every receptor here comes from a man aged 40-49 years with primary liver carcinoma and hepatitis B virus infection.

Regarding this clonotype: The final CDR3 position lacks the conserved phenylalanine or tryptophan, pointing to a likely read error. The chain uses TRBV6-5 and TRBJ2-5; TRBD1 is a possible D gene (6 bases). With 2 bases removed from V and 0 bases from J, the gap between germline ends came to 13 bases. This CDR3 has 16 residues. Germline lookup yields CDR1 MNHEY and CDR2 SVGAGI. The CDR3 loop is CASSYGTPRYQETQYT. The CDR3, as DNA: TGTGCCAGCAGTTACGGGACACCCAGGTACCAAGAGACCCAGTACACC.

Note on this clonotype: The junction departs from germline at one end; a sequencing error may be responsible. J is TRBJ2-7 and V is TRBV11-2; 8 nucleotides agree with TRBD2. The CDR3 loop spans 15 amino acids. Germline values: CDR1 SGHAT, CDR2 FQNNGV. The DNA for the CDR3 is TGTGCCAGCAGCGCCGGCGGGACTAGGGTCTACGAGCGGTACTTC. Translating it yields CASSAGGTRVYERYF.

CDR3 sequence: CASSQDRVGAGELFF. DNA of the CDR3: TGTGCCAGCAGCCAGGACAGGGTGGGCGCCGGGGAGCTGTTTTTT. The chain uses TRBV11-1 and TRBJ2-2; 8 bases are a match to TRBD1. CDR1 SGHAT and CDR2 FQDESV come from the germline V gene (reference sequence). The CDR3 consists of 15 residues. V dropped 5 bases and J dropped 6; count of bases not matched to a gene: 8.

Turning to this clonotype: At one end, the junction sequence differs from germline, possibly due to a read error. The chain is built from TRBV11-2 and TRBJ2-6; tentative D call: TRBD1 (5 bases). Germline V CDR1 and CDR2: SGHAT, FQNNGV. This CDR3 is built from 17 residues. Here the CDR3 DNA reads TGTGCCAGCAGCCTAGTGTGGGGCGCAGCTGGGCCCAACGTCCTGACTTTC. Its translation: CASSLVWGAAGPNVLTF.

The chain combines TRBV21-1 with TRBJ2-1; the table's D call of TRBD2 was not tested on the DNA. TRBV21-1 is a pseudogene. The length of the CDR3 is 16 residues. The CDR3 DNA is TGTGCCAGCAGCAACAGAGGGCCCTTAACCTGCAATGAGCAGTTCTTC. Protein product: CASSNRGPLTCNEQFF.

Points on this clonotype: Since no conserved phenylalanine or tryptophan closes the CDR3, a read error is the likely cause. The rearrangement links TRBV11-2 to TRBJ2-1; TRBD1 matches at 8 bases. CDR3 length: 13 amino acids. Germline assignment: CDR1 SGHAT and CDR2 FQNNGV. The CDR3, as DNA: TGTGGGAGCCGGGACAGGAGCCAGAATGAGCAGTTCTTA. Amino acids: CGSRDRSQNEQFL.

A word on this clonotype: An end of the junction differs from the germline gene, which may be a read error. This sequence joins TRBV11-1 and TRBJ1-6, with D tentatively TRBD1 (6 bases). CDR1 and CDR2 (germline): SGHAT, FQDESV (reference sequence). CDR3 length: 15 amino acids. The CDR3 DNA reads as TGTGCCAACAGTTTAATCGCAGGGGCCGGATCACCCCTCCTCTTT. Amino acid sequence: CANSLIAGAGSPLLF.

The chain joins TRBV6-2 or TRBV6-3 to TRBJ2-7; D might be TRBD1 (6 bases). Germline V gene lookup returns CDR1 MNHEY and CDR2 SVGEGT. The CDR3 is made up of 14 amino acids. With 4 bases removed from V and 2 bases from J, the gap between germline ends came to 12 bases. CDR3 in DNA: TGTGCCAGCAGTTCCCTCGGGACACCCTACGAGCAGTACTTC. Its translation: CASSSLGTPYEQYF.

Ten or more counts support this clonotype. CDR3 amino acids: CASSHPGLPEDEQYF. DNA of the CDR3: TGTGCCAGCAGTCACCCGGGCCTCCCTGAGGACGAGCAGTACTTC. This chain uses TRBV12-3 or TRBV12-4 with TRBJ2-7, with D hard to call. Trimming pared 5 bases from V and 5 bases from J, leaving 19 bases between. CDR3 length: 15 residues.

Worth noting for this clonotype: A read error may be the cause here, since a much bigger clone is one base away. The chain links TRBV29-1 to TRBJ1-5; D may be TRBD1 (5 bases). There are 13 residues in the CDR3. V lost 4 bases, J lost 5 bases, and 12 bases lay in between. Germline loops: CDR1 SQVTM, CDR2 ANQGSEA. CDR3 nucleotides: TGCAGCGTTGGGGACCTAGTGTATCAGCCCCAGCATTTT. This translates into CSVGDLVYQPQHF.

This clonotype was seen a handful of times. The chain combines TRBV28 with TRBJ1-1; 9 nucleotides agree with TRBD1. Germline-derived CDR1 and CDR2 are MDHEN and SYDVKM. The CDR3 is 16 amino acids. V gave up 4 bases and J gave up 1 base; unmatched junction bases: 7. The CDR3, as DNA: TGTGCCAGCAGTTCCCGTCGGACAGGGGAGAACACTGAAGCTTTCTTT. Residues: CASSSRRTGENTEAFF.

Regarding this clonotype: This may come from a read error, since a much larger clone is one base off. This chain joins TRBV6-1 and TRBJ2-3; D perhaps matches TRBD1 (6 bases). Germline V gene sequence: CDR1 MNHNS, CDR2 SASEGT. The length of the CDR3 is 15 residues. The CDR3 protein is CASSERAGATDTLYF. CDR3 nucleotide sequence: TGTGCCAGCAGTGAACGGGCAGGGGCCACAGATACGCTGTATTTT.

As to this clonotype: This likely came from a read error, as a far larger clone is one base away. The CDR3 region has the DNA TGTGCCAGCACTCTGAACACTGAAGCTTTCTTT. This gives the protein CASTLNTEAFF. This chain joins TRBV12-3 or TRBV12-4 and TRBJ1-1; D remains unclear. The CDR3 is 11 amino acids. Trimming stripped 7 bases from V and 0 bases from J, with 3 bases between.

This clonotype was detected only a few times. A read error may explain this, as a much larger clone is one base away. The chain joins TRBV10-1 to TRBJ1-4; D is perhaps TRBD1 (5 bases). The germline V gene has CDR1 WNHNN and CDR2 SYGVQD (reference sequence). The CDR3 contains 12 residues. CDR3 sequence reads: CASSDGQGKLLF. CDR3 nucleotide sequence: TGCGCCAGCAGCGACGGGCAGGGAAAACTGCTTTTT.

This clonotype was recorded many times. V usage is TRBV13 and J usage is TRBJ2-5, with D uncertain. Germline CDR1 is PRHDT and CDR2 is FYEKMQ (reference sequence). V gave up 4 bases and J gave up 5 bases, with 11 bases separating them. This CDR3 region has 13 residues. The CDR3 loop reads CASSSGLGETQYF. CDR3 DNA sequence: TGTGCCAGCAGCTCCGGGCTCGGGGAGACCCAGTACTTC.

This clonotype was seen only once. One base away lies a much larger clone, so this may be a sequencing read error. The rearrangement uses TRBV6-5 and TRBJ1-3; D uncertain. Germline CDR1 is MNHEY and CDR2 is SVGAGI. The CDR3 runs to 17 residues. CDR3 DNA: TGTGCCAGCAGTTACTCGGCAGCCCGGTTCTCTGGAAACACCTTATATTTT. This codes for CASSYSAARFSGNTLYF.

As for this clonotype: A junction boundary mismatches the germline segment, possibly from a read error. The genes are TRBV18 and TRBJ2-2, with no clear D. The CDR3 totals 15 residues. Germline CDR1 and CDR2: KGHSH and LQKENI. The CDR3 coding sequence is TGTGTCAGCTCACCGTTCAGTAGGGACACCGGGGAGCTGTTTTTT. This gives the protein CVSSPFSRDTGELFF. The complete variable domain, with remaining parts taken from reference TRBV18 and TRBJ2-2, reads NAGVMQNPRHLVRRRGQEARLRCSPMKGHSHVYWYRQLPEEGLKFMVYLQKENIIDESGMPKERFSAEFPKEGPSILRIQQVVRGDSAAYFCVSSPFSRDTGELFFGEGSRLTVL.

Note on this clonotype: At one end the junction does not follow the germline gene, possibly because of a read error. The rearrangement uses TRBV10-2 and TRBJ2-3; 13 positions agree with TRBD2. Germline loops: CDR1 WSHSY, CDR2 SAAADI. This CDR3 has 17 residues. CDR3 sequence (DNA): TGCGCCGGCAGTGAATGGACTAGCGGGAGAGGAGCGGATACGCAGTATTTT. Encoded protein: CAGSEWTSGRGADTQYF.

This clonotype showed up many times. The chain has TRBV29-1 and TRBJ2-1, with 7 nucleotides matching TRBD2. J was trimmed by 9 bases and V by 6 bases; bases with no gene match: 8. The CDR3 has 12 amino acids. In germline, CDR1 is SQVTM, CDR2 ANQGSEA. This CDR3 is CSVGGGPGEQFF. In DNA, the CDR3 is TGCAGCGTCGGGGGAGGGCCTGGTGAGCAGTTCTTC.

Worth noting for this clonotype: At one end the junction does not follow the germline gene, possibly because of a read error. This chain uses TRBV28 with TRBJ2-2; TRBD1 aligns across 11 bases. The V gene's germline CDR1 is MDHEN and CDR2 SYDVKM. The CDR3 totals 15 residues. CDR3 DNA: TGTGCCAACAGTTTCCGGGACAGGGGGACCGGGGAGCTGTTTTTT. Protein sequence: CANSFRDRGTGELFF.

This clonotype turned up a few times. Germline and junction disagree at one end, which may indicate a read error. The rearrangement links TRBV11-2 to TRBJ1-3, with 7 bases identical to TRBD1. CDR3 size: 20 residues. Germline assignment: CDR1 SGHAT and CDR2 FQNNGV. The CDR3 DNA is TGTGCCAGCAGCTTAGCTTATTACCGGGACAGAGATTCCTCTGGAAGCACCATATACTTT. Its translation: CASSLAYYRDRDSSGSTIYF.

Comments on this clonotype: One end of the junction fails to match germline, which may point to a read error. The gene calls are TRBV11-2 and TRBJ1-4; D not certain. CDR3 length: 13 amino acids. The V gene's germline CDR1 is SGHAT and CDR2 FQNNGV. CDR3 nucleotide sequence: TGTGCTAGCAGACGTGACCAGATCGAAGAACTGTTTTTT. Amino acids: CASRRDQIEELFF.

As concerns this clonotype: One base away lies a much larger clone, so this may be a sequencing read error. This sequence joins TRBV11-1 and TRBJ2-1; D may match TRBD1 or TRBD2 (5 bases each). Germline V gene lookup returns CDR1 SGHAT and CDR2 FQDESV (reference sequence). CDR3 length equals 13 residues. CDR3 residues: CASSLRGNNEEFF. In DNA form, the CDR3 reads TGTGCCAGCAGCCTCCGGGGCAACAATGAGGAGTTCTTC.

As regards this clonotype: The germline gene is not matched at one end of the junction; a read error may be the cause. The CDR3 loop is CANSFRGEDITEAFF. Written as DNA, the CDR3 is TGTGCCAACAGTTTTAGGGGAGAGGACATCACTGAAGCTTTCTTT. V and J are TRBV12-3 or TRBV12-4 and TRBJ1-1; possible D gene TRBD1, 5 bases. The CDR3 contains 15 residues.

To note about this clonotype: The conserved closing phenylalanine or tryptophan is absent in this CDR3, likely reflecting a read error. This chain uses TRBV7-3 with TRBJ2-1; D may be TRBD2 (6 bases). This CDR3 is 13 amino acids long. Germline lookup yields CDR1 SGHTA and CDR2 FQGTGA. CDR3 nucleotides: TGTGCCAGCGCGACTAGGGGCCACAACGAGCAGTTCATC. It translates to CASATRGHNEQFI.

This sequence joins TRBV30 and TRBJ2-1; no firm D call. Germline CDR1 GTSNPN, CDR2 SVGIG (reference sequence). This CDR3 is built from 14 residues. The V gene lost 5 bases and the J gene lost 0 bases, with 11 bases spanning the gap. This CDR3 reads CAWEDALSYNEQFF. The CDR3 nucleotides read TGTGCCTGGGAGGATGCCCTCTCCTACAATGAGCAGTTCTTC.

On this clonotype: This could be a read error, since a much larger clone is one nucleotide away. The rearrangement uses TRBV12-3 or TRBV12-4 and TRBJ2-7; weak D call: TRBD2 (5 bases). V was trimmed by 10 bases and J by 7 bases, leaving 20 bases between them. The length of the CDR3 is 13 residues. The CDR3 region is CATTRREMYEQYF. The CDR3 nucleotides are TGTGCCACTACAAGAAGGGAGATGTATGAGCAGTACTTC.